What follows are 29 T cell receptor beta chains derived from one specimen sequenced in a study of T cell changes during pregnancy in multiple sclerosis. Profiled with immunoSEQ multiplex PCR; TCRdb holds only in-frame clones, not every one. This table holds more than 55,000 clones, around nine tenths found once. This specimen was peripheral blood, taken after pregnancy. The receptors come from a female donor with multiple sclerosis, enrolled in a pregnancy study.

This clone has just one count. V and J are TRBV5-4 and TRBJ2-5; 10 nucleotides align to TRBD1. Germline V gives CDR1 SGHNT, CDR2 YYREEE (reference sequence). There are 16 residues in the CDR3. V shed 4 bases and J 4 bases; nucleotides not matched to a gene: 10. The CDR3 loop reads CASSPTGTGAGETQYF. For the CDR3, the DNA is TGTGCCAGCAGCCCAACCGGGACAGGGGCGGGAGAGACCCAGTACTTC.

The V gene is TRBV5-1, the J gene TRBJ2-7, with 7 positions matching TRBD2. The trim removed 2 bases at V and 2 bases at J, leaving 7 bases unmatched. This CDR3 spans 15 amino acids. Looked up from germline, CDR1 is SGHRS and CDR2 is YFSETQ. CDR3 in amino acids: CASSLEWAGAYEQYF. CDR3 in DNA: TGCGCCAGCAGCTTAGAGTGGGCGGGGGCCTACGAGCAGTACTTC. The full variable domain, rest sourced from reference TRBV5-1 and TRBJ2-7, is KAGVTQTPRYLIKTRGQQVTLSCSPISGHRSVSWYQQTPGQGLQFLFEYFSETQRNKGNFPGRFSGRQFSNSRSEMNVSTLELGDSALYLCASSLEWAGAYEQYFGPGTRLTVT.

V is TRBV7-3 and J is TRBJ2-3; the D gene is possibly TRBD2 (6 bases). The CDR3 totals 15 residues. Germline V gene sequence: CDR1 SGHTA, CDR2 FQGTGA. The V and J ends lost 2 bases and 3 bases respectively, with 12 bases between them. CDR3 loop: CASSLGGANTDTQYF. CDR3 DNA sequence: TGTGCCAGCAGCTTAGGCGGGGCGAATACAGATACGCAGTATTTT.

This chain links TRBV7-2 with TRBJ2-5, with D possibly matching TRBD1 (6 bases). Trimming removed 3 bases at V and 5 bases at J, with 16 bases between. The CDR3 sequence is 15 residues long. Germline V gene data show CDR1 as SGHTA and CDR2 as FQGNSA. The CDR3 sequence: CASSFGQGSGETQYF. The CDR3 nucleotides are TGTGCCAGCAGCTTTGGGCAGGGGAGTGGTGAGACCCAGTACTTC.

The chain joins TRBV10-3 to TRBJ1-1; D remains ambiguous. CDR1 and CDR2 (germline): ENHRY, SYGVKD. The CDR3 is 15 amino acids. V was shortened by 0 bases and J by 5 bases, with 13 bases between the two germline ends. The CDR3 reads CAISESSGSLTEAFF. The CDR3 region has the DNA TGTGCCATCAGTGAGTCGTCGGGGTCTTTGACTGAAGCTTTCTTT.

The chain uses TRBV5-6 and TRBJ2-5, with TRBD1 matching 9 bases. This CDR3 contains 15 residues. With V trimmed by 1 base and J by 4 bases, 5 bases remained unmatched. CDR1 is SGHDT, CDR2 YYEEEE, per germline. As DNA, the CDR3 is TGTGCCAGCAGCTTGAGCGGGACAGGGCTAGAGACCCAGTACTTC. Protein sequence: CASSLSGTGLETQYF.

The chain employs TRBV5-1 and TRBJ1-2; D is possibly TRBD1 (5 bases). V was clipped by 0 bases and J by 8 bases, with 23 bases between them. The CDR3 sequence is 17 residues long. The V gene's germline CDR1 is SGHRS and CDR2 YFSETQ. CDR3 sequence (DNA): TGCGCCAGCAGCTTGGCTTCCAGGGTCTCGCGCGCCGCGGGCTACACCTTC. Its protein product is CASSLASRVSRAAGYTF.

This chain links TRBV4-1 with TRBJ1-1, with 7 bases lining up with TRBD1. Germline lookup yields CDR1 MGHRA and CDR2 YSYEKL. V shed 6 bases, J shed 3 bases, and the junction held 7 bases outside the gene matches. CDR3 length equals 14 residues. This CDR3 is CASRRRGWDTEAFF. The DNA for the CDR3 is TGCGCCAGCAGACGCAGGGGGTGGGACACTGAAGCTTTCTTT.

The chain is built from TRBV29-1 and TRBJ1-1, with 8 positions matching TRBD1. Trimming at V came to 3 bases and at J to 4 bases, leaving 4 bases not matched to a gene. The CDR3 runs 13 residues. Germline V gives CDR1 SQVTM, CDR2 ANQGSEA. The CDR3 loop reads CSVEQGAVTEAFF. The CDR3, as DNA: TGCAGCGTTGAGCAGGGGGCGGTCACTGAAGCTTTCTTT.

The chain links TRBV6-6 to TRBJ1-2, with a weak D call TRBD1 (6 bases). CDR1 and CDR2 from the germline V gene are MNHNY and SVGAGI (reference sequence). The CDR3 loop spans 15 amino acids. V lost 6 bases and J lost 2, with 16 bases in between. Here the CDR3 DNA reads TGTGCCAGCAGCATGGGCTCAGGGGCAAACTATGGCTACACCTTC. Its protein is CASSMGSGANYGYTF.

The rearrangement joins TRBV27 to TRBJ1-1; D is uncertain. Germline V gene sequence: CDR1 MNHEY, CDR2 SMNVEV (reference sequence). The V and J ends lost 7 bases and 1 base respectively, with 10 bases between them. This CDR3 has 13 residues. The CDR3 DNA follows: TGTGCCAGCAAGCTTCCAGGGAACACTGAAGCTTTCTTT. Its protein product is CASKLPGNTEAFF.

V is TRBV5-1 and J is TRBJ2-1; TRBD2 aligns across 10 bases. After removal of 4 bases from V and 4 bases from J, the junction contained 11 bases not matched to a gene. Germline lookup yields CDR1 SGHRS and CDR2 YFSETQ. The CDR3 is made up of 17 amino acids. The CDR3 DNA is TGCGCCAGCAGCCCCGATATAGCGGGGGGCCCATACAATGAGCAGTTCTTC. Its translation is CASSPDIAGGPYNEQFF.

This clone has a single count. The chain has TRBV5-1 and TRBJ2-4, with a possible D match to TRBD2 (7 bases). CDR1 and CDR2 from the germline V gene are SGHRS and YFSETQ. The V end was cut by 4 bases, the J end by 9 bases, with 23 bases between. This CDR3 spans 16 amino acids. CDR3 protein: CASSAGVRGRGSIQYF. CDR3 sequence (DNA): TGCGCCAGCAGCGCGGGGGTTAGGGGGAGAGGAAGCATTCAGTACTTC. Complete variable domain (other parts from reference TRBV5-1 and TRBJ2-4): KAGVTQTPRYLIKTRGQQVTLSCSPISGHRSVSWYQQTPGQGLQFLFEYFSETQRNKGNFPGRFSGRQFSNSRSEMNVSTLELGDSALYLCASSAGVRGRGSIQYFGAGTRLSVL.

The gene calls are TRBV27 and TRBJ1-2; no clear D. The CDR3 extends over 15 amino acids. V was clipped by 5 bases and J by 4 bases, with 17 bases between them. Germline CDR1 is MNHEY and CDR2 is SMNVEV (reference sequence). CDR3 sequence (DNA): TGTGCCAGCAGTCCAACCATGGGCAGAACCTATGGCTACACCTTC. Encoded protein: CASSPTMGRTYGYTF.

This chain connects TRBV6-5 to TRBJ1-2, with 8 bases lining up with TRBD1. CDR1 is MNHEY and CDR2 is SVGAGI in the germline V gene. The CDR3 is made up of 13 amino acids. After removal of 4 bases from V and 6 bases from J, the junction contained 4 bases not matched to a gene. This chain's CDR3 is CASSFLTGDGYTF. As DNA, the CDR3 is TGTGCCAGCAGTTTCTTGACAGGGGATGGCTACACCTTC.

V is TRBV13 and J is TRBJ2-1, with D maybe TRBD1 (6 bases). Between the trimmed V and J ends, which lost 4 bases and 0 bases, there was a span of 13 bases. Per germline, CDR1 PRHDT and CDR2 FYEKMQ (reference sequence). This CDR3 comprises 16 residues. CDR3 coding DNA: TGTGCCAGCAGCTCGGACACAGGGTCCTCCTACAATGAGCAGTTCTTC. It is translated as CASSSDTGSSYNEQFF. Full variable domain (outside the CDR3, taken from reference TRBV13 and TRBJ2-1): AAGVIQSPRHLIKEKRETATLKCYPIPRHDTVYWYQQGPGQDPQFLISFYEKMQSDKGSIPDRFSAQQFSDYHSELNMSSLELGDSALYFCASSSDTGSSYNEQFFGPGTRLTVL.

CDR3 amino acids: CASSQSGLYGAYEQYF. CDR3 coding DNA: TGCGCCAGCAGCCAGTCCGGGCTTTACGGGGCCTACGAGCAGTACTTC. The chain carries TRBV4-1 and TRBJ2-7, with D possibly matching TRBD2 (5 bases). Germline V CDR1 and CDR2: MGHRA, YSYEKL. This CDR3 spans 16 amino acids. The ends were cut back, 3 bases at V and 2 bases at J, with 17 bases in the middle.

CDR3 sequence (DNA): TGTGCCAGCAGCTCTATGCCCACTGCCTCCTACGAGCAGTACTTC. Its translation is CASSSMPTASYEQYF. The V and J genes are TRBV5-4 and TRBJ2-7; no reliable D call. This CDR3 contains 15 residues. The germline gives CDR1 SGHNT, CDR2 YYREEE (reference sequence). V was shortened by 3 bases and J by 0 bases, with 13 bases between the two germline ends.

The CDR3 region has the DNA TGCGCCAGCAGCCAAGGGTCAAGAGGAACAATGAACACTGAAGCTTTCTTT. Translating it yields CASSQGSRGTMNTEAFF. The chain links TRBV4-3 to TRBJ1-1; D gene unclear. The length of the CDR3 is 17 residues. Per germline, CDR1 LGHNA and CDR2 YSLEER. V was cut by 1 base and J by 0 bases, with 15 bases left in between.

The chain is built from TRBV7-9 and TRBJ2-6; 7 bases are a match to TRBD2. V trimming: 4 bases; J trimming: 3 bases; junction bases outside the gene matches: 12. The germline CDR1 and CDR2 sequences are SEHNR and FQNEAQ (reference sequence). CDR3 length equals 18 residues. CDR3 sequence: CASSSWQGGIVGANVLTF. The CDR3 DNA follows: TGTGCCAGCAGCTCATGGCAGGGAGGGATCGTTGGGGCCAACGTCCTGACTTTC.

This clone has more than one count but fewer than ten. This sequence joins TRBV12-5 and TRBJ1-5; no clear D. V was pared by 2 bases and J by 4 bases, with 6 bases between. This CDR3 region has 13 residues. Germline values: CDR1 LGHNT, CDR2 FRNRAP. CDR3 residues: CASGLSYNQPQHF. CDR3 nucleotides: TGTGCTAGTGGTTTGTCGTATAATCAGCCCCAGCATTTT.

This chain links TRBV19 with TRBJ2-7; TRBD1 is a possible D gene (5 bases). Germline CDR1 and CDR2: LNHDA and SQIVND (reference sequence). V lost 4 bases, J lost 2 bases, and 15 bases lay in between. There are 15 residues in the CDR3. The CDR3 sequence: CASSSPGKGTYEQYF. Here the CDR3 DNA reads TGTGCCAGTAGTAGTCCAGGGAAAGGGACCTACGAGCAGTACTTC.

This rearrangement joins TRBV1 to TRBJ2-1; the tabulated D call, TRBD2, remains unverified against the DNA. TRBV1 is labeled a pseudogene. This CDR3 is 18 amino acids long. The CDR3, as DNA: TGCACCAGCAGCCAAGAGGGACTATCAGCGGGGTCCTACAATGAGCAGTTCTTC. Amino acid sequence: CTSSQEGLSAGSYNEQFF.

The chain carries TRBV2 and TRBJ2-2; D remains ambiguous. Trimming took off 3 bases at V and 1 base at J, with 3 bases between the two ends. CDR1 is SNHLY, CDR2 FYNNEI, per germline. CDR3 size: 13 residues. The CDR3 DNA sequence: TGTGCCAGCAGTGAGAGGAACACCGGGGAGCTGTTTTTT. Encoded protein: CASSERNTGELFF.

The chain carries TRBV5-6 and TRBJ1-2, with TRBD1 identical over 7 bases. J lost 2 bases, V lost 3 bases, and 13 bases had no gene match. CDR3 length: 17 residues. CDR1 is SGHDT, CDR2 YYEEEE, per germline. The CDR3 DNA follows: TGTGCCAGCAGCTGGGGATTCGGGGACAGCGAGAACTATGGCTACACCTTC. It translates to CASSWGFGDSENYGYTF.

CDR3 sequence reads: CASSLRGGKRETQYF. The CDR3 DNA is TGCGCCAGCAGCCTTAGGGGGGGTAAGAGAGAGACCCAGTACTTC. V and J are TRBV4-1 and TRBJ2-5, with D perhaps TRBD2 (7 bases). The CDR3 sequence is 15 residues long. Per germline, CDR1 MGHRA and CDR2 YSYEKL. Trimming took off 4 bases at V and 4 bases at J, with 16 bases between the two ends.

This clone showed up just a few times. CDR3: CASRNREGRGNTEAFF. DNA for the CDR3: TGTGCCAGCAGAAACAGGGAAGGGCGAGGGAACACTGAAGCTTTCTTT. This chain uses TRBV2 with TRBJ1-1, with D perhaps matching TRBD1 (6 bases). With 6 bases removed from V and 1 base from J, the gap between germline ends came to 18 bases. The CDR3 covers 16 residues. Looked up from germline, CDR1 is SNHLY and CDR2 is FYNNEI.

This chain uses TRBV7-3 with TRBJ1-2; D perhaps matches TRBD1 (6 bases). Germline V gene lookup returns CDR1 SGHTA and CDR2 FQGTGA. V was trimmed by 5 bases and J by 2 bases, leaving 18 bases between them. The CDR3 length is 16 residues. The DNA of the CDR3 is TGTGCCAGCAGCCTCTATGAGGACAGTAAAAACTATGGCTACACCTTC. Protein sequence: CASSLYEDSKNYGYTF.

The rearrangement links TRBV6-6 to TRBJ1-1; D possibly corresponds to TRBD1 (5 bases). CDR1 MNHNY and CDR2 SVGAGI come from the germline V gene (reference sequence). This CDR3 region has 13 residues. The V and J ends lost 6 bases and 3 bases respectively, with 11 bases between them. The CDR3 sequence: CASRPQGDTEAFF. The CDR3, as DNA: TGTGCCAGCAGGCCACAAGGGGACACTGAAGCTTTCTTT.